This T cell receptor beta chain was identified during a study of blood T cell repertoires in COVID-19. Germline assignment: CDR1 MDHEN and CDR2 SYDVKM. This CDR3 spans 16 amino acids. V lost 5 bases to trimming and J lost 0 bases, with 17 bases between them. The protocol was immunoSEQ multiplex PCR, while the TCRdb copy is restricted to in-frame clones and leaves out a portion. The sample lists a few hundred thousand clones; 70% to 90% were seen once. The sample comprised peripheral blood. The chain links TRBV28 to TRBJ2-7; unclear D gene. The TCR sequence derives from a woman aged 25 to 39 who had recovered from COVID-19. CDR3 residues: CASSDPAEVHSYEQYF. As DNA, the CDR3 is TGTGCCAGCAGTGACCCCGCCGAGGTCCACTCCTACGAGCAGTACTTC.